This T cell receptor beta chain was recorded in a study of regulatory T cells in long-lasting Graves disease. Study-wide findings and caveats: Clonotypes that were public and shared totalled approximately 3,000 in persistent patients versus 900 to 1,000 in new patients. TRBV28, TRBJ1-2 and TRBJ2-5 emerged as the favored segments in persistent disease.

This clonotype came up many times. Its antigen is not identified. Construction of the TCR beta libraries employed iRepertoire HTBI primers in conjunction with Arm-PCR of CDR3 regions. In TCRdb, the multiplex PCR reads were re-called with MiXCR into one record per CDR3 protein. The repertoire consists of about 350,000 distinct CDR3 sequences, with over 15% occurring once and the leading ten covering approximately 30%. The time point here: newly diagnosed GD, antithyroid drugs for less than 3 months. Extracted RNA from PBMCs served as the source of the TCR library. The V gene lost 3 bases and the J gene lost 3 bases, with 9 bases spanning the gap. CDR3 length: 13 amino acids. The germline V gene encodes CDR1 MNHNS and CDR2 SASEGT. These data were also filed under a second study, of T cells in Graves' hyperthyroidism and ophthalmopathy. That paper states: For the diagnoses, clinical symptoms, serum thyroxine and TRAb, thyroid ultrasound and orbital computed tomography were used.

The sequence came from a man aged 35 to 55 with Graves disease. The sample here was peripheral blood mononuclear cells (PBMCs), taken at new diagnosis, from a patient treated with antithyroid drugs. V usage is TRBV6-1 and J usage is TRBJ2-7; perhaps D is TRBD1 or TRBD2 (5 bases each). The CDR3 is CASSEGPDYEQYF. In nucleotides, the CDR3 is TGTGCCAGCAGTGAGGGACCGGACTACGAGCAGTACTTC.